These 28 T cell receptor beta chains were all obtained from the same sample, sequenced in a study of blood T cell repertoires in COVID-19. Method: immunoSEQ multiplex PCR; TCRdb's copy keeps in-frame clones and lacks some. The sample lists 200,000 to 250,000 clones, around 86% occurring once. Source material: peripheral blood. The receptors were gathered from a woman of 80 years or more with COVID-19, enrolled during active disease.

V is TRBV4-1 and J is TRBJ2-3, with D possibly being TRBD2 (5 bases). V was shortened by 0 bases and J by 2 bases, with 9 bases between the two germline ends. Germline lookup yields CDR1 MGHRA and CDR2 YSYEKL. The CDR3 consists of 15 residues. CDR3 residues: CASSQDAGPTDTQYF. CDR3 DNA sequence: TGCGCCAGCAGCCAAGATGCGGGCCCCACAGATACGCAGTATTTT.

The CDR3 coding sequence is TGTGCCAGCAGCTTGGTGAGTGGAGGGTCTGGGGCCAACGTCCTGACTTTC. This translates into CASSLVSGGSGANVLTF. This chain joins TRBV5-6 and TRBJ2-6; D possibly corresponds to TRBD2 (6 bases). The CDR3 runs to 17 residues. The germline CDR1 and CDR2 sequences are SGHDT and YYEEEE. V gave up 0 bases and J gave up 1 base, with 11 bases separating them.

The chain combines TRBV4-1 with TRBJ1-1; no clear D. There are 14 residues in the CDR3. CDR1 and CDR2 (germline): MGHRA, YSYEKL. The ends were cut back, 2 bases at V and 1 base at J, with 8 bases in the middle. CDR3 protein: CASSQLRQNTEAFF. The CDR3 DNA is TGCGCCAGCAGCCAATTACGACAGAACACTGAAGCTTTCTTT.

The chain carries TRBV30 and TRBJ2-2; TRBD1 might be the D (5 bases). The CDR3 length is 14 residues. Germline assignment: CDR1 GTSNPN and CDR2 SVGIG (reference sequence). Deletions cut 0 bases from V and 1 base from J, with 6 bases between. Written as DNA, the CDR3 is TGTGCCTGGAGTGTACAGGAGAACACCGGGGAGCTGTTTTTT. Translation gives CAWSVQENTGELFF.

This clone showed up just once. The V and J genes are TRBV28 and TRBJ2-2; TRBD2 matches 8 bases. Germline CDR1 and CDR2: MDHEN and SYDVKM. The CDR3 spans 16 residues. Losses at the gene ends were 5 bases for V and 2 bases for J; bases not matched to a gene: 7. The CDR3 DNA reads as TGTGCCAGCAGTCCGTGGGGGACTAGTAACACCGGGGAGCTGTTTTTT. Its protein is CASSPWGTSNTGELFF.

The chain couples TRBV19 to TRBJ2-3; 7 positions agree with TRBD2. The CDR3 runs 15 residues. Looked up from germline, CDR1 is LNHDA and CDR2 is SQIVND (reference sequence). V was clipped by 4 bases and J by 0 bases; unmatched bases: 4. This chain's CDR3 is CASSKAGVSTDTQYF. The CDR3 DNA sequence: TGTGCCAGTAGTAAGGCGGGGGTTAGCACAGATACGCAGTATTTT.

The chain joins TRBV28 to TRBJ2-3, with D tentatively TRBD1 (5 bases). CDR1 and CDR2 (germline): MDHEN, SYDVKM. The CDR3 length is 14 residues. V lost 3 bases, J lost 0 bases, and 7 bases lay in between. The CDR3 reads CASSLGRSTDTQYF. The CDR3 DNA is TGTGCCAGCAGTTTGGGGCGGAGCACAGATACGCAGTATTTT. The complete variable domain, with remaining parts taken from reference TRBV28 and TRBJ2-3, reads DVKVTQSSRYLVKRTGEKVFLECVQDMDHENMFWYRQDPGLGLRLIYFSYDVKMKEKGDIPEGYSVSREKKERFSLILESASTNQTSMYLCASSLGRSTDTQYFGPGTRLTVL.

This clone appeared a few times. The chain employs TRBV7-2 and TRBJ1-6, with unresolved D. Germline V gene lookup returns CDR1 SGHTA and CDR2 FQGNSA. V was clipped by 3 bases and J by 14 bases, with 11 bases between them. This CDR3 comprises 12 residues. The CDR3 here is CASSFLLGALHF. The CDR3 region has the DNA TGTGCCAGCAGCTTCCTACTCGGGGCCCTCCACTTT.

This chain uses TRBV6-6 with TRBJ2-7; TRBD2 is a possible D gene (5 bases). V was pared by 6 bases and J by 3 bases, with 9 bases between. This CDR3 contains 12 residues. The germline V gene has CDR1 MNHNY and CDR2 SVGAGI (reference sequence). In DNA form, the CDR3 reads TGTGCCAGCAGATCGGACTTCTACGAGCAGTACGTC. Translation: CASRSDFYEQYV.

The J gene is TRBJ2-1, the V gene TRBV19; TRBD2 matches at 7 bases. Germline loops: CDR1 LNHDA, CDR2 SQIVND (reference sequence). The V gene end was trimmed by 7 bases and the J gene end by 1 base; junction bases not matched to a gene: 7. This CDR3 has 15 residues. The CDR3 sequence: CASTSRGDSYNEQFF. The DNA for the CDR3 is TGTGCCAGTACCTCCCGGGGGGATTCCTACAATGAGCAGTTCTTC. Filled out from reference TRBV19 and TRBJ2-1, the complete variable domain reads DGGITQSPKYLFRKEGQNVTLSCEQNLNHDAMYWYRQDPGQGLRLIYYSQIVNDFQKGDIAEGYSVSREKKESFPLTVTSAQKNPTAFYLCASTSRGDSYNEQFFGPGTRLTVL.

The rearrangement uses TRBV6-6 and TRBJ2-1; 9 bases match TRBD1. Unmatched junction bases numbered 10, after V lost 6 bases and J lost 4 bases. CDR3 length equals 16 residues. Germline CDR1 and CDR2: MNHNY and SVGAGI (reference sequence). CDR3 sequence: CASRNRGTGPYNEQFF. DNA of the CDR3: TGTGCCAGCAGAAACCGCGGGACAGGGCCTTACAATGAGCAGTTCTTC.

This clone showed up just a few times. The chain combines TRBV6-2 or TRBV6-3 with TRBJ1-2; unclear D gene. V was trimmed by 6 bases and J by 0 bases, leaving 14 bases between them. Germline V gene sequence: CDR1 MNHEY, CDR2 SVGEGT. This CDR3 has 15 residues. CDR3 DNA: TGTGCCAGCAGCAACACCTTCGGGGCTAACTATGGCTACACCTTC. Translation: CASSNTFGANYGYTF.

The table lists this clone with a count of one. The CDR3 here is CASSLQGNTEAFF. The CDR3 DNA sequence: TGTGCCAGCAGTTTACAGGGGAACACTGAAGCTTTCTTT. The chain carries TRBV28 and TRBJ1-1, with a tentative D call TRBD1 (5 bases). Germline assignment: CDR1 MDHEN and CDR2 SYDVKM. Trimming removed 2 bases from V and 1 base from J, with 5 bases in between. The CDR3 is 13 amino acids.

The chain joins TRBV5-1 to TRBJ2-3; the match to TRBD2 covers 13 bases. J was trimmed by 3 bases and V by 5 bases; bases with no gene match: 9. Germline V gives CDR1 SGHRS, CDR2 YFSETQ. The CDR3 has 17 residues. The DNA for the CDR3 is TGCGCCAGCAGTCCCAGACTAGCGGGGGGAGAGACAGATACGCAGTATTTT. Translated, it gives CASSPRLAGGETDTQYF.

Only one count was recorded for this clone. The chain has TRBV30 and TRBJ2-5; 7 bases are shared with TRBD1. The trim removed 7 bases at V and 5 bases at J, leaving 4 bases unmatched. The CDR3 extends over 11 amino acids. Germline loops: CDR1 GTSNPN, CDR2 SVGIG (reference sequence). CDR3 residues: CASRGLETQYF. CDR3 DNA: TGTGCCTCCAGGGGGTTGGAGACCCAGTACTTC.

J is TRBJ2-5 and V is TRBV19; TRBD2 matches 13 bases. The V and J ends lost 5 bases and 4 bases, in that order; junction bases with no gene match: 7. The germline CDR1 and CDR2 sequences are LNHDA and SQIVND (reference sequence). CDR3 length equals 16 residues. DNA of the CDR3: TGTGCCAGTAGTCACCGACTAGCGGGGGGTGGAGAGACCCAGTACTTC. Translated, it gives CASSHRLAGGGETQYF.

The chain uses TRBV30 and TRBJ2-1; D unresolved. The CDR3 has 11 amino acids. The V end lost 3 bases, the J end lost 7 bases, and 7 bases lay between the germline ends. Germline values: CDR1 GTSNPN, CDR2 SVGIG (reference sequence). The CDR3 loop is CAWRRGNEQFF. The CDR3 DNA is TGTGCCTGGAGGCGAGGTAATGAGCAGTTCTTC. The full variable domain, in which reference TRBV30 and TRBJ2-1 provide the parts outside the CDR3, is SQTIHQWPATLVQPVGSPLSLECTVEGTSNPNLYWYRQAAGRGLQLLFYSVGIGQISSEVPQNLSASRPQDRQFILSSKKLLLSDSGFYLCAWRRGNEQFFGPGTRLTVL.

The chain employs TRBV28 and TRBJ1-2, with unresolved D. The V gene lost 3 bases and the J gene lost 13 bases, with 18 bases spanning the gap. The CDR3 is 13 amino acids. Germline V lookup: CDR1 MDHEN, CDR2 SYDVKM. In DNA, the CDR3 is TGTGCCAGCAGTTTTGCGGCTTCACGAGGAGTCACCTTC. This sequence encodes CASSFAASRGVTF.

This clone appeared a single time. The CDR3 nucleotides read TGTGCCAGCAGCCAATTGTCCGTTAACTATGGCTACACCTTC. This encodes CASSQLSVNYGYTF. V usage is TRBV3-1 (or the pseudogene TRBV3-2) and J usage is TRBJ1-2; the D is unclear. V shed 2 bases and J shed 1 base, with 8 bases lying between them. CDR3 length equals 14 residues. Per the germline V gene, CDR1 is LGHDT and CDR2 is YNNKEL (reference sequence).

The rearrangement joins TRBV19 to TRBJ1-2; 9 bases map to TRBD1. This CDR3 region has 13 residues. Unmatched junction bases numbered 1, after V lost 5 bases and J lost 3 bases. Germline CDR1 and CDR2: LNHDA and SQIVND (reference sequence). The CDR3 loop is CASSRTGDYGYTF. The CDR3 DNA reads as TGTGCCAGTAGTCGGACAGGGGACTATGGCTACACCTTC.

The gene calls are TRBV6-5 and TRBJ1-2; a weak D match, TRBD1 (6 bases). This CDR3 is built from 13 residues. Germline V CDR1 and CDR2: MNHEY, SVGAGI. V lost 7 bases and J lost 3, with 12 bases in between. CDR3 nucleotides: TGTGCCAGCACCGAAGGACAGTACTATGGCTACACCTTC. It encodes CASTEGQYYGYTF.

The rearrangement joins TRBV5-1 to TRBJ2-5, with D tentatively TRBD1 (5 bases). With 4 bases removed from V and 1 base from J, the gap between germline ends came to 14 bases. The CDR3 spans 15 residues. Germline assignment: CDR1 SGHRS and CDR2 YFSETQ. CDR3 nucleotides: TGCGCCAGCAGCCCGACAGCTACAATCCAAGAGACCCAGTACTTC. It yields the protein CASSPTATIQETQYF.

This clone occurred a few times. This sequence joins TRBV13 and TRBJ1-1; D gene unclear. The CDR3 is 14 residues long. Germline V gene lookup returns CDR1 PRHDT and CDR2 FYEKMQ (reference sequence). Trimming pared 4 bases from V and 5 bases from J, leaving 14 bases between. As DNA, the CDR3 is TGTGCCAGCAGCTCATCCATCAGAGGGACTGAAGCTTTCTTT. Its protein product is CASSSSIRGTEAFF.

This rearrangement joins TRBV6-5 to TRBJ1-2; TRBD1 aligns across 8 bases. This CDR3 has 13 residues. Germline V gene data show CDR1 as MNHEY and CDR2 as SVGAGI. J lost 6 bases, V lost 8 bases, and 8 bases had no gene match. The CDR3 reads CASGRTGFDGYTF. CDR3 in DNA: TGTGCCAGCGGTAGGACAGGGTTTGATGGCTACACCTTC.

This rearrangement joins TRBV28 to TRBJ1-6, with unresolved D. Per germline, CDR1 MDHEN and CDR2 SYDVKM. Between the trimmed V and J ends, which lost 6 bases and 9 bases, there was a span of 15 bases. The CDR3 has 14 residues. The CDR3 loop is CASRLIAPSSPLHF. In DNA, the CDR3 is TGTGCCAGCAGGCTTATAGCTCCAAGTTCACCCCTCCACTTT.

CDR3 sequence (DNA): TGTGCCAGCAGCAAAAGCGGGGCTGGGGCCAACGTCCTGACTTTC. Protein: CASSKSGAGANVLTF. This rearrangement joins TRBV7-2 to TRBJ2-6; TRBD2 matches 7 bases. Germline V gene sequence: CDR1 SGHTA, CDR2 FQGNSA. The CDR3 is 15 residues long. With V trimmed by 5 bases and J by 2 bases, 3 bases remained unmatched.

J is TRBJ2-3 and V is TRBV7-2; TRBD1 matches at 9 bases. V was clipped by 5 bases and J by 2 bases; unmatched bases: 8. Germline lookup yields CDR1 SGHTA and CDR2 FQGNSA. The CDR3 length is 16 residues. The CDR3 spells CASSGWDRVLTDTQYF. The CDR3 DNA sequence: TGTGCCAGCAGCGGATGGGACAGGGTTCTCACAGATACGCAGTATTTT.

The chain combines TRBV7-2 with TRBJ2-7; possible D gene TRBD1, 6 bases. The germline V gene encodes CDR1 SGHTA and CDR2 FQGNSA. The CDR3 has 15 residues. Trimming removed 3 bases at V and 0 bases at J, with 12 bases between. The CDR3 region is CASSFTGPSSYEQYF. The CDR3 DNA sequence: TGTGCCAGCAGCTTTACAGGGCCCAGCTCCTACGAGCAGTACTTC.